This T cell receptor beta chain was sequenced for a study of blood T cells in healthy people across ages. V dropped 1 base and J dropped 2; count of bases not matched to a gene: 13. Germline V gene data show CDR1 as PRHDT and CDR2 as FYEKMQ (reference sequence). The CDR3 covers 18 residues. Next came a second PCR, run for 7 to 11 cycles, which used a sample-barcoded 5' primer along with a J-beta primer mix. Via MiXCR, TCRdb re-called the 5' RACE reads, giving one row per CDR3 protein. The sample shows roughly 2 million distinct CDR3 sequences, roughly 52% of them seen only once. The rearrangement uses TRBV13 and TRBJ1-2, with 7 bases fitting TRBD1. The specimen sequenced was blood. The clonotype was recovered from a woman in her thirties or forties in good health. As DNA, the CDR3 is TGTGCCAGCAGCTTAGCCCGGGACAGTGGAAGGAGAAACTATGGCTACACCTTC. Protein: CASSLARDSGRRNYGYTF.